Shown below are 20 T cell receptor beta chains from a single sample sequenced in a study of T cells in Graves' hyperthyroidism and ophthalmopathy (dated by TCRdb to between 2018 and 2021). Libraries came from multiplex PCR. The sequencer listed for this sample is Illumina HiSeq 2000. TCR beta CDR3 regions were amplified from RNA transcripts. The TCR CDR3 was subjected to a first round of RT-PCR using the HTBI primer set and the Qiagen OneStep RT-PCR kit. In TCRdb, the public reads were trimmed at Q25 with fastp and aligned with MiXCR, with productive beta chains retained. Identical CDR3 protein sequences are pooled into one entry, listed with their most common genes and DNA. This sample has 300,000 to 450,000 distinct CDR3 sequences in its table, and about 15% of those were observed once. The ten largest clonotypes hold around a quarter of the sample. Sequenced sample: blood. The receptors derive from a young woman with Graves' hyperthyroidism that later progressed to Graves' ophthalmopathy.

The chain carries TRBV20-1 and TRBJ2-7, with D perhaps TRBD2 (6 bases). Germline loops: CDR1 DFQATT, CDR2 SNEGSKA (reference sequence). Trimming took off 3 bases at V and 0 bases at J, with 15 bases between the two ends. The CDR3 loop spans 15 amino acids. The CDR3: CSASLGTGLSYEQYF. CDR3 sequence (DNA): TGCAGTGCTAGTCTCGGGACGGGACTCTCCTACGAGCAGTACTTC.

This clonotype was detected many times. The chain is built from TRBV30 and TRBJ1-1; D is uncertain. CDR3 length equals 10 residues. V shed 5 bases and J shed 9 bases, with 10 bases lying between them. Germline CDR1 reads GTSNPN; CDR2 reads SVGIG (reference sequence). This chain's CDR3 is CAWAVNKAFF. CDR3 DNA: TGTGCCTGGGCGGTGAATAAAGCTTTCTTT.

The sample holds many counts of this clonotype. The rearrangement links TRBV6-1 to TRBJ2-1; D is unclear. This CDR3 has 14 residues. V was clipped by 10 bases and J by 4 bases, with 17 bases between them. The germline V gene encodes CDR1 MNHNS and CDR2 SASEGT. The CDR3 spells CANPPPPKYNEQFF. The CDR3 DNA reads TGTGCCAACCCACCACCCCCCAAATACAATGAGCAGTTCTTC.

This chain joins TRBV10-3 and TRBJ1-1; 7 bases are shared with TRBD1. CDR1 is ENHRY, CDR2 SYGVKD, per germline. The CDR3 runs 15 residues. V trimming: 2 bases; J trimming: 0 bases; junction bases outside the gene matches: 3. CDR3 sequence: CAISEQGGVNTEAFF. The CDR3 bases are TGTGCCATCAGTGAGCAGGGGGGAGTGAACACTGAAGCTTTCTTT.

Ten or more counts support this clonotype. V usage is TRBV12-3 or TRBV12-4 and J usage is TRBJ2-3, with TRBD2 matching over 9 bases. The CDR3 totals 19 residues. V lost 3 bases to trimming and J lost 4 bases; unmatched junction nucleotides: 17. CDR3 in DNA: TGTGCCAGCAGTTTTTCGGCGTTAGCGGGAGTAACCCCCGCAGATACGCAGTATTTT. It codes for CASSFSALAGVTPADTQYF.

Only a few counts were recorded for this clonotype. The chain carries TRBV7-9 and TRBJ2-7; TRBD2 matches 8 bases. The germline V gene encodes CDR1 SEHNR and CDR2 FQNEAQ (reference sequence). CDR3 length: 15 amino acids. Trimming at V came to 1 base and at J to 4 bases, leaving 6 bases not matched to a gene. The DNA for the CDR3 is TGTGCCAGCAGCTTAGGGGGACTAGTCCAATACGAGCAGTACTTC. It translates to CASSLGGLVQYEQYF. The full variable domain, in which reference TRBV7-9 and TRBJ2-7 provide the parts outside the CDR3, is DTGVSQNPRHKITKRGQNVTFRCDPISEHNRLYWYRQTLGQGPEFLTYFQNEAQLEKSRLLSDRFSAERPKGSFSTLEIQRTEQGDSAMYLCASSLGGLVQYEQYFGPGTRLTVT.

This clonotype has just a few counts. The chain employs TRBV20-1 and TRBJ2-7, with 10 bases aligning to TRBD2. Germline V CDR1 and CDR2: DFQATT, SNEGSKA (reference sequence). The CDR3 sequence is 16 residues long. The junction had 12 bases not matched to a gene; V was cut back by 0 bases and J by 7 bases. Here the CDR3 reads CSARDAGTSVREEQYF. CDR3 nucleotide sequence: TGCAGTGCTAGAGATGCGGGGACTAGCGTGAGAGAGGAGCAGTACTTC.

This clonotype was detected many times. The chain joins TRBV30 to TRBJ1-2; TRBD1 is a possible D gene (5 bases). The CDR3 is 11 residues long. The germline V gene has CDR1 GTSNPN and CDR2 SVGIG (reference sequence). CDR3 sequence: CALSGIYGYTF. CDR3 in DNA: TGTGCTCTTTCAGGGATCTATGGCTACACCTTC.

This clonotype was seen more than once but under ten times. V is TRBV25-1 and J is TRBJ1-6; D not resolved. Between the trimmed V and J ends, which lost 3 bases and 9 bases, there was a span of 6 bases. The CDR3 runs 12 residues. Germline CDR1 reads MGHDK; CDR2 reads SYGVNS. Written as DNA, the CDR3 is TGTGCCAGCAGTGATACGGGTTCACCCCTCCACTTT. This sequence encodes CASSDTGSPLHF.

There are a few counts of this clonotype. CDR3 nucleotides: TGCGCCAGCAGCCTAGACAGTCCGAACACCGGGGAGCTGTTTTTT. It codes for CASSLDSPNTGELFF. The chain employs TRBV5-1 and TRBJ2-2; possibly TRBD1 for D (5 bases). CDR1 is SGHRS, CDR2 YFSETQ, per germline. This CDR3 spans 15 amino acids. Trimming left V 4 bases short and J 0 bases short, with 10 bases between.

This clonotype was detected ten times or more. The genes are TRBV20-1 and TRBJ2-3; D unclear. Trimming stripped 5 bases from V and 0 bases from J, with 21 bases between. The CDR3 loop spans 17 amino acids. Germline V gene sequence: CDR1 DFQATT, CDR2 SNEGSKA (reference sequence). The CDR3 sequence is CSAEPGSGVGSTDTQYF. CDR3 DNA: TGCAGTGCTGAGCCCGGGTCGGGTGTCGGTAGCACAGATACGCAGTATTTT.

Concerning this clonotype: Its ends do not fully match the called genes, so a read error is possible. The rearrangement joins TRBV7-2 to TRBJ1-1; D is possibly TRBD1 (5 bases). CDR3 length: 13 residues. Germline V gene lookup returns CDR1 SGHTA and CDR2 FQGNSA. The CDR3, as DNA: TGTGTCAGCAGCTTGGGGCTCAACACTGAGGCTTTCTTT. It yields the protein CVSSLGLNTEAFF.

This clonotype was counted ten times or more. The gene calls are TRBV12-3 or TRBV12-4 and TRBJ1-5; D ambiguous. The V end lost 3 bases, the J end lost 7 bases, and 7 bases lay between the germline ends. The CDR3 runs 12 residues. CDR3 DNA sequence: TGTGCCAGCAGTTTTAGGCGGCAGCCCCAGCATTTT. This sequence encodes CASSFRRQPQHF.

This clonotype came up many times. The chain joins TRBV28 to TRBJ1-2, with 9 bases aligning to TRBD1. CDR1 MDHEN and CDR2 SYDVKM come from the germline V gene. The CDR3 spans 14 residues. Trimming took 6 bases from V and 2 from J; bases not matched to a gene: 4. The CDR3 region is CASREGTGNYGYTF. The CDR3 DNA is TGTGCCAGCAGAGAAGGGACAGGGAACTATGGCTACACCTTC.

This clonotype was detected ten times or more. V and J are TRBV6-1 and TRBJ2-7, with D possibly matching TRBD2 (6 bases). V lost 5 bases and J 5 bases, leaving 13 bases between the germline ends. CDR3 length: 13 amino acids. The germline gives CDR1 MNHNS, CDR2 SASEGT. The CDR3 here is CASSHNWGDEQYF. DNA for the CDR3: TGTGCCAGCAGTCACAACTGGGGGGACGAGCAGTACTTC.

In this sample, this clonotype turned up a few times. The chain joins TRBV19 to TRBJ1-2; D gene uncertain. The germline gives CDR1 LNHDA, CDR2 SQIVND (reference sequence). The ends were cut back, 5 bases at V and 4 bases at J, with 11 bases in the middle. The CDR3 runs to 13 residues. CDR3 sequence: CASSYAGPYGYTF. CDR3 nucleotides: TGTGCCAGTAGTTACGCGGGCCCCTATGGCTACACCTTC. The full variable domain, in which reference TRBV19 and TRBJ1-2 provide the parts outside the CDR3, is DGGITQSPKYLFRKEGQNVTLSCEQNLNHDAMYWYRQDPGQGLRLIYYSQIVNDFQKGDIAEGYSVSREKKESFPLTVTSAQKNPTAFYLCASSYAGPYGYTFGSGTRLTVV.

This clonotype was counted at least ten times. The V call is TRBV5-1, the J call TRBJ2-1; 10 nucleotides match TRBD2. J gave up 8 bases and V 2 bases, and 7 bases lay outside the gene matches. CDR3 length: 15 amino acids. In germline, CDR1 is SGHRS, CDR2 YFSETQ. CDR3 in amino acids: CASSFGLAARDEQFF. The CDR3 DNA reads as TGCGCCAGCAGCTTCGGACTAGCGGCTAGGGATGAGCAGTTCTTC. Together with reference TRBV5-1 and TRBJ2-1, the CDR3 gives the full variable domain: KAGVTQTPRYLIKTRGQQVTLSCSPISGHRSVSWYQQTPGQGLQFLFEYFSETQRNKGNFPGRFSGRQFSNSRSEMNVSTLELGDSALYLCASSFGLAARDEQFFGPGTRLTVL.

The CDR3 bases are TGTGCCAGTACACCACGGGATCCAGGAGGGGAGACCCAGTACTTC. Amino acid sequence: CASTPRDPGGETQYF. The rearrangement links TRBV6-1 to TRBJ2-5; perhaps TRBD2 as D (6 bases). Trimming took 9 bases from V and 5 from J, leaving 22 bases between them. Germline CDR1 reads MNHNS; CDR2 reads SASEGT. This CDR3 comprises 15 residues.

This clonotype was seen only a few times. V and J are TRBV11-2 and TRBJ2-5; 7 nucleotides align to TRBD2. The trim removed 3 bases at V and 5 bases at J, leaving 6 bases unmatched. Germline CDR1 reads SGHAT; CDR2 reads FQNNGV. CDR3 length: 14 residues. The CDR3 is CASSFLLAKETQYF. The CDR3 bases are TGTGCCAGCAGCTTCCTACTAGCGAAGGAGACCCAGTACTTC. Full variable domain (missing parts from reference TRBV11-2 and TRBJ2-5): EAGVAQSPRYKIIEKRQSVAFWCNPISGHATLYWYQQILGQGPKLLIQFQNNGVVDDSQLPKDRFSAERLKGVDSTLKIQPAKLEDSAVYLCASSFLLAKETQYFGPGTRLLVL.

This clonotype occurred a few times. V is TRBV7-9 and J is TRBJ2-1; no firm D call. Germline V gene data show CDR1 as SEHNR and CDR2 as FQNEAQ (reference sequence). The CDR3 consists of 12 residues. V dropped 5 bases and J dropped 6 bases, with 8 bases sitting between them. CDR3 nucleotides: TGTGCCAGCAGCAGTGAAACCAATGAGCAGTTCTTC. It codes for CASSSETNEQFF. Supplemented by reference TRBV7-9 and TRBJ2-1, the full variable domain reads DTGVSQNPRHKITKRGQNVTFRCDPISEHNRLYWYRQTLGQGPEFLTYFQNEAQLEKSRLLSDRFSAERPKGSFSTLEIQRTEQGDSAMYLCASSSETNEQFFGPGTRLTVL.